The TCR beta chain under discussion was sequenced for a study of neoadjuvant nivolumab and ipilimumab in lung cancer. Whole-study context: Patients got nivolumab 3 mg/kg on days 1, 15 and 29; combination added ipilimumab 1 mg/kg day 1.

Generated by immunoSEQ multiplex PCR, the TCRdb table keeps only in-frame clones and is missing some. The sample shows hundreds of clones, around 90% of them seen only once. Points from the study as a whole: Higher pretherapy blood TCR richness went with higher resected-tumor richness.

The length of the CDR3 is 16 residues. Trimming removed 5 bases from V and 0 bases from J, with 17 bases in between. Germline lookup yields CDR1 SGHVS and CDR2 FQNEAQ. With respect to this clone: Its target is not known.

The input for sequencing was adjacent normal lung tissue, taken after neoadjuvant nivolumab, alone or with ipilimumab, at or shortly before surgery. The chain joins TRBV7-8 to TRBJ2-7, with a possible D match to TRBD1 (5 bases). The receptor was isolated from an adult with non-small cell lung cancer. DNA of the CDR3: TGTGCCAGCAGCATAGGGGCCCTCTCTAGCTCCTACGAGCAGTACTTC. This gives the protein CASSIGALSSSYEQYF.